This T cell receptor beta chain was identified in a study of T-cell memory formation after mild COVID-19. Study overall: TCR clusters were mostly confined to one donor each. Study-wide results and caveats: Unconfirmed was the SARS-CoV-2 specificity of second-wave clones that peaked on day 37. The appearance of some responding clones in pre-infection memory suggested that cross-reactive memory joined.

About this clonotype itself: No antigen is known for it.

V was cut by 3 bases and J by 8 bases, with 4 bases left in between. CDR1 and CDR2 from the germline V gene are MRHNA and SNTAGT. The CDR3 totals 11 residues. Libraries for TCRalpha and TCRbeta carried sample barcodes and unique molecular identifiers via 5'RACE. TCRdb itself ran the 5' RACE reads through MiXCR, one entry per CDR3 protein. The data show tens of thousands of distinct CDR3 sequences, with around a quarter seen just once and about 40% held by the top ten. The chain combines TRBV6-4 with TRBJ1-4; D is unresolved. The specimen sequenced was PBMCs or a T cell subset sorted from them (not recorded which). The sequence derives from a man younger than 35 who had mild COVID-19 (a few samples of this study predate the infection). Cell type and time point are not known. The CDR3 region has the DNA TGTGCCAGCAGTGAGGGAGAAAAACTGTTTTTT. Its translation: CASSEGEKLFF.